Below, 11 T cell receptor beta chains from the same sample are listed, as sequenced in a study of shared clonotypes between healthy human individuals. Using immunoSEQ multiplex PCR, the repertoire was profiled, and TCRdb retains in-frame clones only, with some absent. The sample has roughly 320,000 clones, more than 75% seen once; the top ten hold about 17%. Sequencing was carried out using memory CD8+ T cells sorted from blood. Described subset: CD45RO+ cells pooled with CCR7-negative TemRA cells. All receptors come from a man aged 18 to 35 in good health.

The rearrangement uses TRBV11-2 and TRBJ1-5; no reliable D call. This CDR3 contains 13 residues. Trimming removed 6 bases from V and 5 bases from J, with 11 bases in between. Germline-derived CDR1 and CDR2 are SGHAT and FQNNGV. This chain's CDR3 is CASSPGWDQPQHF. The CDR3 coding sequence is TGTGCCAGCAGTCCCGGGTGGGATCAGCCCCAGCATTTT. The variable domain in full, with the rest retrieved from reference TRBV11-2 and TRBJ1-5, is EAGVAQSPRYKIIEKRQSVAFWCNPISGHATLYWYQQILGQGPKLLIQFQNNGVVDDSQLPKDRFSAERLKGVDSTLKIQPAKLEDSAVYLCASSPGWDQPQHFGDGTRLSIL.

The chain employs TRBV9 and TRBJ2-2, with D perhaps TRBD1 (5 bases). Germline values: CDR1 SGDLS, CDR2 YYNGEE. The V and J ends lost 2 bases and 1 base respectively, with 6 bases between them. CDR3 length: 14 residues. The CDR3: CASSVTGNTGELFF. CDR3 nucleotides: TGTGCCAGCAGCGTCACAGGGAACACCGGGGAGCTGTTTTTT. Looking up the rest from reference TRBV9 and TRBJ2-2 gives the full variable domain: DSGVTQTPKHLITATGQRVTLRCSPRSGDLSVYWYQQSLDQGLQFLIQYYNGEERAKGNILERFSAQQFPDLHSELNLSSLELGDSALYFCASSVTGNTGELFFGEGSRLTVL.

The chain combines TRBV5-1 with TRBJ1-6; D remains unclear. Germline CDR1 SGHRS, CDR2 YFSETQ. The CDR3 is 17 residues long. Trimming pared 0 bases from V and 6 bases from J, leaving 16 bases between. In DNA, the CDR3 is TGCGCCAGCAGCTTGGCCCCGGCACATGGGCGTAATTCACCCCTCCACTTT. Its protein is CASSLAPAHGRNSPLHF.

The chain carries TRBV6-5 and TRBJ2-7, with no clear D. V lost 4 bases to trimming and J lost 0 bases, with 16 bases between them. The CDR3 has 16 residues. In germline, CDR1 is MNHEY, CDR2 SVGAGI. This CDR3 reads CASSSLAELSSYEQYF. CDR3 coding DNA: TGTGCCAGCAGTTCCCTGGCGGAGTTGAGCTCCTACGAGCAGTACTTC.

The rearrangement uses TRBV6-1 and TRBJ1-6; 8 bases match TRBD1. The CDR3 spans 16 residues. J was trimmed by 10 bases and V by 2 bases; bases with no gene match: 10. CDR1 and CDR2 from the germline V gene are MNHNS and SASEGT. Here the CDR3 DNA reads TGTGCCAGCAGTGAAACAGTTGGGGCAGGGGGCTCACCCCTCCACTTT. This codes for CASSETVGAGGSPLHF.

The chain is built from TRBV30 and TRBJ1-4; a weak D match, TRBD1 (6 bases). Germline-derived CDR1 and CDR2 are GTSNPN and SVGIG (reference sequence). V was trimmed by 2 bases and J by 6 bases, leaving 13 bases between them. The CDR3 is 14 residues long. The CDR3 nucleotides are TGTGCCTGGAGTACAGGGTTCTTCCATGAAAAACTGTTTTTT. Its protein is CAWSTGFFHEKLFF.

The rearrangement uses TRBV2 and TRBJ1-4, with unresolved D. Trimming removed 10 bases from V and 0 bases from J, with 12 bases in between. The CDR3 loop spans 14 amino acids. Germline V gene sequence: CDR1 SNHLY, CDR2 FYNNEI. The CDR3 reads CATRSGSTNEKLFF. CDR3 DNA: TGTGCCACAAGATCGGGATCAACTAATGAAAAACTGTTTTTT.

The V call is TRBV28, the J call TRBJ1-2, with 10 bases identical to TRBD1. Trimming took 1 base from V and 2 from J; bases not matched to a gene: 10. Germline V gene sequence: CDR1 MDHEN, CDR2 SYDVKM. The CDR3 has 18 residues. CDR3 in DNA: TGTGCCAGCAGTTTATACCCGGGACAGGGGCAACCCAACTATGGCTACACCTTC. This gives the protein CASSLYPGQGQPNYGYTF.

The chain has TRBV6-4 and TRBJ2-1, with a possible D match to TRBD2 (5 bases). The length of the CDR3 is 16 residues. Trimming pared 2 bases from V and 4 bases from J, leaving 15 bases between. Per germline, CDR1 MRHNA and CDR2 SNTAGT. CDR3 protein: CASSDSRETGYNEQFF. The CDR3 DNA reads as TGTGCCAGCAGTGACAGTCGGGAAACGGGGTACAATGAGCAGTTCTTC.

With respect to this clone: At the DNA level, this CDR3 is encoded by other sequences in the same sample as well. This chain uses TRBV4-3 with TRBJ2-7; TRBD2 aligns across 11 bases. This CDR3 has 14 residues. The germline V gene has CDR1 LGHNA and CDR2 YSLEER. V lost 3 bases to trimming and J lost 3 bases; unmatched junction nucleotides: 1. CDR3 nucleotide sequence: TGCGCCAGCAGCCACGGGACTAGCGGCTACGAGCAGTACTTC. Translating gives CASSHGTSGYEQYF.

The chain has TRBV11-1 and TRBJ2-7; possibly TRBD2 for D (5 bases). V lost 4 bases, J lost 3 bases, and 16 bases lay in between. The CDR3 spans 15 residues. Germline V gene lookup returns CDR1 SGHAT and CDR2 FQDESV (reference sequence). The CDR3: CASSSHPLEGYEQYF. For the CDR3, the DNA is TGTGCCAGCAGCTCCCATCCCCTAGAGGGCTACGAGCAGTACTTC. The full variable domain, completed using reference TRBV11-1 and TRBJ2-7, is EAEVAQSPRYKITEKSQAVAFWCDPISGHATLYWYRQILGQGPELLVQFQDESVVDDSQLPKDRFSAERLKGVDSTLKIQPAELGDSAMYLCASSSHPLEGYEQYFGPGTRLTVT.